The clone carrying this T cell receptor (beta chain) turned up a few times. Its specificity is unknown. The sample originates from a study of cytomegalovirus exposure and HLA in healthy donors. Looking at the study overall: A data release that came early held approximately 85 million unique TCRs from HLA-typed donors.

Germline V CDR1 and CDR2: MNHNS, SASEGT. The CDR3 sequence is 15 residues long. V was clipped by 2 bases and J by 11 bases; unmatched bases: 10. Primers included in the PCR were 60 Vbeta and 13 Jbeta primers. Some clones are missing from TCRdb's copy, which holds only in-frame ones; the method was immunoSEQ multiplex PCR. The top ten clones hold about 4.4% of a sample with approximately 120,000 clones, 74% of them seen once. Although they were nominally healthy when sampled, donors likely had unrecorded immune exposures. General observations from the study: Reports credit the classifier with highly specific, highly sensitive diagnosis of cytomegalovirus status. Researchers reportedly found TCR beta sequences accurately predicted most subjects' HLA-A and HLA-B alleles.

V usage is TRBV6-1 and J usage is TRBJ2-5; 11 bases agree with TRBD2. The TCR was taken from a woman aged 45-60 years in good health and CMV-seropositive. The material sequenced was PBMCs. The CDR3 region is CASSESDSGGDEQYF. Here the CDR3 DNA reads TGTGCCAGCAGTGAATCTGATAGCGGGGGGGATGAGCAGTACTTC.